This T cell receptor (beta chain) was recovered during a study of cytomegalovirus exposure and HLA in healthy donors. Study information: Early release data held some 79 million unique TCRs from HLA-typed donors. Study results and caveats: In a later analysis, donors in an Asian-associated ancestry cluster reportedly had fewer N-insertions in productive TCRs than the cohort mean.

The V gene end was trimmed by 5 bases and the J gene end by 8 bases; junction bases not matched to a gene: 6. Germline CDR1 and CDR2: MDHEN and SYDVKM. The CDR3 has 16 amino acids. As regards this clone: The antigen remains undetermined.

PCR employed 60 Vbeta and 13 Jbeta primers. Only in-frame clones appear in the TCRdb table, and some are missing; sequencing was by immunoSEQ multiplex PCR. This sample has roughly 150,000 clones, with nearly 80% found just once. The specimen was PBMCs. This TCR was recovered from a woman in her 40s in good health and CMV-seronegative. The rearrangement uses TRBV28 and TRBJ2-2, with 15 bases fitting TRBD2. CDR3: CASSPGLAGGLGELFF. CDR3 nucleotide sequence: TGTGCCAGCAGTCCCGGACTAGCGGGAGGGCTTGGGGAGCTGTTTTTT.